This T cell receptor beta chain was recovered during a study of identical twins. Points from the study as a whole: The degree of excess twin sharing was weaker in beta out-of-frame sequences.

TCRdb itself ran the 5' RACE reads through MiXCR, one entry per CDR3 protein. The data show around 450,000 distinct CDR3 sequences, over 12% seen once. This clonotype was found a few times. Its specificity is unknown. The sample also formed part of further work on yellow fever vaccine responses in identical twins. That work states: Vaccine T cell responses of twins reportedly seemed partly convergent and partly personalized.

The TCR originated in a woman under 30 in good health. Sequenced input: CD4+ T cells sorted from blood.

This chain's CDR3 is CASSEGSLQNYEQYF. As DNA, the CDR3 is TGTGCCAGCAGTGAGGGTTCCCTACAGAACTACGAGCAGTACTTC. The chain employs TRBV6-1 and TRBJ2-7, with D unclear. This CDR3 contains 15 residues. Germline V lookup: CDR1 MNHNS, CDR2 SASEGT. The V and J ends lost 3 bases and 3 bases respectively, with 15 bases between them.